These 7 T cell receptor beta chains share one sample of origin, sequenced in a study of breast tumors, draining lymph nodes, adjacent tissues (dated by TCRdb to 2016 to 2017). The lymph node samples were taken from the axillary draining lymph nodes of breast cancer patients. Receptors were amplified or captured by multiplex PCR. Sequencing took place on an Illumina HiSeq 2000. In TCRdb, the public reads were trimmed at Q25 with fastp and aligned with MiXCR, with productive beta chains retained. Rows with one shared CDR3 protein collapse into an entry with the most common genes and DNA. This sample is represented by approximately 230,000 distinct CDR3 sequences; nearly 35% of them were singletons. 3% to 4% of the sample goes to the ten largest clones. Specimen: axillary lymph node tissue. These receptor sequences come from a female donor with breast cancer. Some clones in this sample may be carry-over from other donors' samples.

This chain uses TRBV28 with TRBJ2-7; TRBD2 agrees at 12 bases. This CDR3 spans 17 amino acids. Trimming at V came to 4 bases and at J to 2 bases, leaving 9 bases not matched to a gene. In germline, CDR1 is MDHEN, CDR2 SYDVKM. CDR3 protein: CASSYRLAGGRTYEQYF. The CDR3 region has the DNA TGTGCCAGCAGTTATAGGCTAGCGGGAGGGCGAACCTACGAGCAGTACTTC.

This clonotype has at least ten counts. The chain is built from TRBV3-1 and TRBJ1-5, with D possibly being TRBD1 (6 bases). CDR1 LGHDT and CDR2 YNNKEL come from the germline V gene (reference sequence). The CDR3 sequence is 13 residues long. Between the trimmed V and J ends, which lost 4 bases and 9 bases, there was a span of 13 bases. This CDR3 is CASSPTARGPQHF. As DNA, the CDR3 is TGTGCCAGCAGCCCTACAGCCAGGGGGCCCCAGCATTTT.

This clonotype was seen ten or more times. The rearrangement joins TRBV30 to TRBJ1-3; possible D gene TRBD1, 5 bases. CDR3 size: 14 residues. Between the trimmed V and J ends, which lost 2 bases and 7 bases, there was a span of 15 bases. Germline assignment: CDR1 GTSNPN and CDR2 SVGIG (reference sequence). The CDR3 region has the DNA TGTGCCTGGAGTCTCCAGGGTATTGGGAACACCATATATTTT. Protein sequence: CAWSLQGIGNTIYF.

To note about this clonotype: One end of the junction varies from germline; a read error may be responsible. V usage is TRBV3-1 and J usage is TRBJ2-7; no firm D call. Germline CDR1 is LGHDT and CDR2 is YNNKEL (reference sequence). The CDR3 totals 14 residues. The CDR3 DNA sequence: TGCGCCAGCAGCCCAGGACCGAGCTCCTACGAGCAGTACTTC. Translation: CASSPGPSSYEQYF.

This clonotype has at least ten counts. The chain uses TRBV29-1 and TRBJ2-3; D is unclear. Trimming removed 3 bases from V and 5 bases from J, with 6 bases in between. Germline CDR1 reads SQVTM; CDR2 reads ANQGSEA. The CDR3 is 11 amino acids. DNA of the CDR3: TGCAGCGTTGATTCGGGAGATACGCAGTATTTT. It specifies CSVDSGDTQYF.

A few counts support this clonotype. The chain couples TRBV6-6 to TRBJ2-5; tentative D call: TRBD2 (7 bases). This CDR3 comprises 16 residues. In germline, CDR1 is MNHNY, CDR2 SVGAGI (reference sequence). The ends were cut back, 5 bases at V and 0 bases at J, with 16 bases in the middle. CDR3 in DNA: TGTGCCAGCAGTCAACCGGCGGGGGCCTACCAAGAGACCCAGTACTTC. This translates into CASSQPAGAYQETQYF.

This clonotype was detected ten times or more. The rearrangement joins TRBV19 to TRBJ1-2; possibly TRBD1 for D (5 bases). Germline V gene data show CDR1 as LNHDA and CDR2 as SQIVND (reference sequence). Deletions cut 1 base from V and 8 bases from J, with 17 bases between. This CDR3 comprises 15 residues. CDR3 nucleotides: TGTGCCAGTAGTATAGTTGGGACCCACGCGGTGGGCTACACCTTC. Translation: CASSIVGTHAVGYTF. The whole variable domain, remainder taken from reference TRBV19 and TRBJ1-2, is DGGITQSPKYLFRKEGQNVTLSCEQNLNHDAMYWYRQDPGQGLRLIYYSQIVNDFQKGDIAEGYSVSREKKESFPLTVTSAQKNPTAFYLCASSIVGTHAVGYTFGSGTRLTVV.